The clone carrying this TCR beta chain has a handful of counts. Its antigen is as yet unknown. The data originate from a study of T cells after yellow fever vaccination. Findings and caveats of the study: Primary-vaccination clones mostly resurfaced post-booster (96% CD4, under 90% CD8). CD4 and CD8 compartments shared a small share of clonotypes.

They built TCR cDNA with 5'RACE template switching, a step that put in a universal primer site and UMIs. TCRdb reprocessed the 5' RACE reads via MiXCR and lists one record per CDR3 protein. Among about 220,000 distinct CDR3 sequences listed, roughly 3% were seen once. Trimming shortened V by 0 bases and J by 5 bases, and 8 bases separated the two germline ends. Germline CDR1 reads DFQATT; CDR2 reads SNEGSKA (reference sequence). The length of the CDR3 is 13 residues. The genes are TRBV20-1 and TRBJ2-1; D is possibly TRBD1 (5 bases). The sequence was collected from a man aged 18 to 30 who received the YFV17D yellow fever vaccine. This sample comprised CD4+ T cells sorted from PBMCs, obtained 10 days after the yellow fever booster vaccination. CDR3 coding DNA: TGCAGTGCTAGAGAGGGGCGGCACAATGAGCAGTTCTTC. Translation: CSAREGRHNEQFF.